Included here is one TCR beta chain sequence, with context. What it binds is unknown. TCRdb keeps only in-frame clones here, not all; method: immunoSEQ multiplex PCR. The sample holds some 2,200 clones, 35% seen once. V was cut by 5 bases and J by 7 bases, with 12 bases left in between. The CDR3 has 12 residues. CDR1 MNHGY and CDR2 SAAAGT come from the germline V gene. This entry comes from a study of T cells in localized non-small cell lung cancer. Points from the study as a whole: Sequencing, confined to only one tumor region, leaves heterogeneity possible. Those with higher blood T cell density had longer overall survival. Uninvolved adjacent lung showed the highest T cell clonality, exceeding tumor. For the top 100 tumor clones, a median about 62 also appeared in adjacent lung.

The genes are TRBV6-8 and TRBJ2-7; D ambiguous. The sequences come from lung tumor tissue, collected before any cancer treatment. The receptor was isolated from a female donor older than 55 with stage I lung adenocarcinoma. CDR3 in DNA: TGTGCCAGCAGTCTTGGTATAGGTGAGCAGTACTTC. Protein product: CASSLGIGEQYF.